These 28 T cell receptor beta chains were sequenced from one sample in a study of blood T cell repertoires in COVID-19 (dated by TCRdb to 2020 to 2021). Library generation was performed with the immunoSEQ multiplex PCR assay. Imported from immuneACCESS, the table was reduced by TCRdb to in-frame sequences with V and J called. These copies leave out some clones; in studies compared against another copy, an unresolved V gene accounts for under half, and the cause of the remainder is not known. A total of 190,000 or so clones appear in this sample, around 78% of them only once. The ten largest clones capture about 3% of the sample. Material: peripheral blood. These receptors originate from an elderly woman with active or convalescent COVID-19.

This chain connects TRBV2 to TRBJ2-2, with no clear D. With 1 base removed from V and 6 bases from J, the gap between germline ends came to 9 bases. CDR1 SNHLY and CDR2 FYNNEI come from the germline V gene. This CDR3 is 14 amino acids long. The CDR3 bases are TGTGCCAGCAGTGAAGTTGGCCAGGCCGGGGAGCTGTTTTTT. Its protein product is CASSEVGQAGELFF.

The chain links TRBV7-2 to TRBJ2-2, with D perhaps matching TRBD2 (7 bases). V was clipped by 9 bases and J by 5 bases, with 22 bases between them. CDR3 length: 16 residues. The germline V gene encodes CDR1 SGHTA and CDR2 FQGNSA. The CDR3 protein is CASRGGDGLWTGELFF. CDR3 sequence (DNA): TGTGCCAGTAGGGGGGGTGATGGCCTTTGGACCGGGGAGCTGTTTTTT.

This chain connects TRBV30 to TRBJ1-1; 8 bases line up with TRBD1. Unmatched junction bases numbered 13, after V lost 4 bases and J lost 0 bases. Germline V lookup: CDR1 GTSNPN, CDR2 SVGIG (reference sequence). This CDR3 is 17 amino acids long. The CDR3 region has the DNA TGTGCCTGGATGGGGGCGCAGGGGGCTTTCATGAACACTGAAGCTTTCTTT. Encoded protein: CAWMGAQGAFMNTEAFF. Full variable domain (outside the CDR3, taken from reference TRBV30 and TRBJ1-1): SQTIHQWPATLVQPVGSPLSLECTVEGTSNPNLYWYRQAAGRGLQLLFYSVGIGQISSEVPQNLSASRPQDRQFILSSKKLLLSDSGFYLCAWMGAQGAFMNTEAFFGQGTRLTVV.

The chain is built from TRBV15 and TRBJ2-3; D uncertain. The germline V and J ends were trimmed by 5 bases and 0 bases, with 9 bases remaining between them. The CDR3 sequence is 14 residues long. CDR1 is LNHNV and CDR2 is YYDKDF in the germline V gene (reference sequence). The CDR3 sequence is CATSEVASTDTQYF. The CDR3 nucleotides read TGTGCCACCAGCGAGGTGGCGAGCACAGATACGCAGTATTTT.

V and J are TRBV5-6 and TRBJ2-7, with D perhaps matching TRBD1 (6 bases). Germline V gene data show CDR1 as SGHDT and CDR2 as YYEEEE. Trimming left V 4 bases short and J 3 bases short, with 17 bases between. The CDR3 contains 15 residues. The CDR3 sequence is CASSRSGTTNYEQYF. In DNA form, the CDR3 reads TGTGCCAGCAGCCGCTCCGGGACAACCAACTACGAGCAGTACTTC. Combining the CDR3 with reference TRBV5-6 and TRBJ2-7 gives the whole variable domain DAGVTQSPTHLIKTRGQQVTLRCSPKSGHDTVSWYQQALGQGPQFIFQYYEEEERQRGNFPDRFSGHQFPNYSSELNVNALLLGDSALYLCASSRSGTTNYEQYFGPGTRLTVT.

The gene calls are TRBV27 and TRBJ2-7, with 9 bases fitting TRBD1. From germline, CDR1 is MNHEY and CDR2 SMNVEV (reference sequence). With V trimmed by 5 bases and J by 5 bases, 10 bases remained unmatched. The CDR3 covers 15 residues. The CDR3 reads CASSPSGTGNNEQYF. The CDR3 DNA reads TGTGCCAGCAGTCCATCCGGGACAGGGAACAACGAGCAGTACTTC.

This clone has only a few counts. V usage is TRBV4-1 and J usage is TRBJ1-1; the match to TRBD1 covers 7 bases. CDR3 length equals 14 residues. V lost 3 bases, J lost 1 base, and 2 bases stayed unmatched. CDR1 and CDR2 (germline): MGHRA, YSYEKL. The CDR3 loop reads CASSHRTGNTEAFF. DNA of the CDR3: TGCGCCAGCAGCCACCGGACAGGGAACACTGAAGCTTTCTTT.

This chain uses TRBV5-4 with TRBJ2-4; 7 nucleotides match TRBD1. Germline-derived CDR1 and CDR2 are SGHNT and YYREEE (reference sequence). J was trimmed by 6 bases and V by 0 bases; bases with no gene match: 9. The length of the CDR3 is 16 residues. The CDR3 reads CASSLAQGQTSNIQYF. CDR3 DNA sequence: TGTGCCAGCAGCTTGGCCCAGGGACAGACCTCAAACATTCAGTACTTC.

The rearrangement links TRBV30 to TRBJ1-5; 7 bases are a match to TRBD1. CDR3 length: 15 residues. The trim removed 2 bases at V and 2 bases at J, leaving 6 bases unmatched. Germline assignment: CDR1 GTSNPN and CDR2 SVGIG (reference sequence). The CDR3 spells CAWSSRGPRNQPQHF. The CDR3 nucleotides are TGTGCCTGGAGTTCAAGGGGGCCGCGCAATCAGCCCCAGCATTTT.

The CDR3 DNA is TGTGCCAGCAGCCAACTTGGGGGGGGGTCCACAGATACGCAGTATTTT. It is translated as CASSQLGGGSTDTQYF. The rearrangement joins TRBV7-2 to TRBJ2-3, with 7 bases identical to TRBD2. The CDR3 has 16 amino acids. V lost 5 bases and J lost 2; bases outside the gene matches: 10. The germline gives CDR1 SGHTA, CDR2 FQGNSA.

This chain uses TRBV11-2 with TRBJ1-2; tentative D call: TRBD1 (5 bases). Germline CDR1 is SGHAT and CDR2 is FQNNGV. The CDR3 consists of 13 residues. V was pared by 6 bases and J by 5 bases, with 13 bases between. The CDR3, as DNA: TGTGCCAGCAGGGGTTCAGGGCTTTATGGCTACACCTTC. Its translation: CASRGSGLYGYTF.

V usage is TRBV7-2 and J usage is TRBJ1-2, with D maybe TRBD1 (5 bases). The germline gives CDR1 SGHTA, CDR2 FQGNSA. The CDR3 runs 18 residues. V lost 4 bases and J lost 4, with 25 bases in between. The CDR3 reads CASSSGSFKPGQGYGYTF. Written as DNA, the CDR3 is TGTGCCAGCAGCTCAGGCAGTTTCAAGCCGGGCCAGGGCTATGGCTACACCTTC.

The chain has TRBV5-1 and TRBJ2-5; TRBD1 is a possible D gene (5 bases). This CDR3 contains 14 residues. Between the trimmed V and J ends, which lost 0 bases and 5 bases, there was a span of 11 bases. Germline V gene lookup returns CDR1 SGHRS and CDR2 YFSETQ. The CDR3 region is CASSLVGVVETQYF. The CDR3 coding sequence is TGCGCCAGCAGCTTGGTAGGGGTTGTGGAGACCCAGTACTTC.

The CDR3 here is CASSQALARVSNEQFF. The CDR3 nucleotides read TGTGCCAGCAGCCAAGCGTTGGCCAGGGTGTCCAATGAGCAGTTCTTC. This rearrangement joins TRBV3-1 (or the pseudogene TRBV3-2) to TRBJ2-1, with a tentative D call TRBD1 (5 bases). The V end was cut by 1 base, the J end by 6 bases, with 16 bases between. Per the germline V gene, CDR1 is LGHDT and CDR2 is YNNKEL (reference sequence). The CDR3 is made up of 16 amino acids.

The chain combines TRBV28 with TRBJ2-5; 9 bases are shared with TRBD1. The CDR3 contains 15 residues. The germline gives CDR1 MDHEN, CDR2 SYDVKM. The ends lost 5 bases at V and 5 bases at J; junction bases unmatched: 9. CDR3 in amino acids: CASSPDRGGAETQYF. The CDR3 DNA sequence: TGTGCCAGCAGTCCCGACAGGGGGGGAGCGGAGACCCAGTACTTC.

In DNA, the CDR3 is TGCGCCAGCAGCCCTCTGGGGCTCACTGAAGCTTTCTTT. Protein: CASSPLGLTEAFF. The V call is TRBV5-1, the J call TRBJ1-1, with a weak D call TRBD1 (5 bases). Deletions cut 4 bases from V and 4 bases from J, with 11 bases between. The germline V gene encodes CDR1 SGHRS and CDR2 YFSETQ. This CDR3 region has 13 residues.

The chain carries TRBV28 and TRBJ1-2, with a weak D call TRBD1 (5 bases). Trimming pared 10 bases from V and 0 bases from J, leaving 18 bases between. This CDR3 is 15 amino acids long. In germline, CDR1 is MDHEN, CDR2 SYDVKM. CDR3 DNA sequence: TGTGCCACCGATACCTTAGGACACTCTAACTATGGCTACACCTTC. It codes for CATDTLGHSNYGYTF.

This rearrangement joins TRBV7-9 to TRBJ1-1, with 9 bases aligning to TRBD1. J gave up 4 bases and V 5 bases, and 20 bases lay outside the gene matches. Germline-derived CDR1 and CDR2 are SEHNR and FQNEAQ (reference sequence). This CDR3 has 19 amino acids. The CDR3 bases are TGTGCCAGCAGCGGTGGGCCCGGGACAGGGATTTATGGCAGCACTGAAGCTTTCTTT. It yields the protein CASSGGPGTGIYGSTEAFF. The full variable domain, completed using reference TRBV7-9 and TRBJ1-1, is DTGVSQNPRHKITKRGQNVTFRCDPISEHNRLYWYRQTLGQGPEFLTYFQNEAQLEKSRLLSDRFSAERPKGSFSTLEIQRTEQGDSAMYLCASSGGPGTGIYGSTEAFFGQGTRLTVV.

J is TRBJ1-3 and V is TRBV19; possible D gene TRBD1, 5 bases. The V end lost 7 bases, the J end lost 0 bases, and 16 bases lay between the germline ends. The CDR3 is 16 residues long. CDR1 and CDR2 (germline): LNHDA, SQIVND (reference sequence). CDR3 nucleotides: TGTGCCAGTACCCCGGTGGGGGGATCCTCTGGAAACACCATATATTTT. Translated, it gives CASTPVGGSSGNTIYF.

The chain employs TRBV5-1 and TRBJ2-1, with D possibly TRBD2 on 5 matching bases. Trimming shortened V by 4 bases and J by 9 bases, and 14 bases separated the two germline ends. Germline lookup yields CDR1 SGHRS and CDR2 YFSETQ. This CDR3 is built from 13 residues. CDR3: CASSETTTGEQFF. CDR3 DNA sequence: TGCGCCAGCAGCGAGACTACTACGGGTGAGCAGTTCTTC.

The V call is TRBV6-6, the J call TRBJ2-2; perhaps TRBD1 as D (6 bases). CDR1 MNHNY and CDR2 SVGAGI come from the germline V gene (reference sequence). The CDR3 consists of 15 residues. The V and J ends lost 3 bases and 3 bases respectively, with 11 bases between them. The CDR3 spells CASSYRDTHTGELFF. The CDR3 bases are TGTGCCAGCAGTTATCGGGACACCCACACCGGGGAGCTGTTTTTT.

The V gene is TRBV5-4, the J gene TRBJ1-1; 8 bases are a match to TRBD1. With 4 bases clipped from V and 5 bases from J, the junction kept 19 bases outside the gene matches. This CDR3 is 18 amino acids long. The germline CDR1 and CDR2 sequences are SGHNT and YYREEE (reference sequence). CDR3 in amino acids: CASSPQGEIGFSGTEAFF. CDR3 in DNA: TGTGCCAGCAGCCCACAGGGGGAGATTGGATTTTCGGGTACTGAAGCTTTCTTT. Drawing the rest from reference TRBV5-4 and TRBJ1-1, the complete variable domain is ETGVTQSPTHLIKTRGQQVTLRCSSQSGHNTVSWYQQALGQGPQFIFQYYREEENGRGNFPPRFSGLQFPNYSSELNVNALELDDSALYLCASSPQGEIGFSGTEAFFGQGTRLTVV.

The chain is built from TRBV4-1 and TRBJ2-1; 14 bases are a match to TRBD2. Germline V CDR1 and CDR2: MGHRA, YSYEKL. The CDR3 length is 16 residues. The ends lost 3 bases at V and 12 bases at J; junction bases unmatched: 10. The chain's CDR3 is CASSHLRRTSGGPQFF. DNA for the CDR3: TGCGCCAGCAGCCACTTACGCCGGACTAGCGGGGGGCCGCAGTTCTTC.

This clone was detected once. The genes are TRBV4-3 and TRBJ1-6; perhaps TRBD1 as D (5 bases). The germline V gene has CDR1 LGHNA and CDR2 YSLEER. Trimming shortened V by 0 bases and J by 4 bases, and 13 bases separated the two germline ends. The CDR3 is 17 residues long. In DNA form, the CDR3 reads TGCGCCAGCAGCCAAGATCTAGGGGCTTATTATAATTCACCCCTCCACTTT. Translating it yields CASSQDLGAYYNSPLHF.

The chain uses TRBV3-1 (or the pseudogene TRBV3-2) and TRBJ1-3; 7 positions match TRBD1. Trimming took 3 bases from V and 4 from J; bases not matched to a gene: 6. Germline lookup yields CDR1 LGHDT and CDR2 YNNKEL (reference sequence). CDR3 length: 15 amino acids. CDR3 sequence reads: CASSHLTGSGNTIYF. For the CDR3, the DNA is TGTGCCAGCAGCCATCTGACAGGGTCGGGAAACACCATATATTTT.

This chain uses TRBV5-4 with TRBJ2-7, with D possibly matching TRBD1 (5 bases). V was pared by 1 base and J by 5 bases, with 19 bases between. Germline V lookup: CDR1 SGHNT, CDR2 YYREEE (reference sequence). The length of the CDR3 is 16 residues. The CDR3 DNA reads as TGTGCCAGCAGCTTGCCCTTGGGCAGGGCGAGCCACGAGCAGTACTTC. Protein: CASSLPLGRASHEQYF. The entire variable domain, with the rest obtained from reference TRBV5-4 and TRBJ2-7, is as follows: ETGVTQSPTHLIKTRGQQVTLRCSSQSGHNTVSWYQQALGQGPQFIFQYYREEENGRGNFPPRFSGLQFPNYSSELNVNALELDDSALYLCASSLPLGRASHEQYFGPGTRLTVT.

The chain couples TRBV7-9 to TRBJ2-5; tentatively, D is TRBD1 (6 bases). The CDR3 has 16 residues. The V gene's germline CDR1 is SEHNR and CDR2 FQNEAQ (reference sequence). The ends were cut back, 5 bases at V and 1 base at J, with 17 bases in the middle. In nucleotides, the CDR3 is TGTGCCAGCAGCCCACCCCCGGGACACAGCCAAGAGACCCAGTACTTC. Encoded protein: CASSPPPGHSQETQYF.

In this sample, this clone turned up once. This chain links TRBV27 with TRBJ1-1; tentatively, D is TRBD1 (5 bases). V gave up 2 bases and J gave up 1 base, with 11 bases separating them. The CDR3 covers 15 residues. Per germline, CDR1 MNHEY and CDR2 SMNVEV (reference sequence). The CDR3 DNA follows: TGTGCCAGCAGTTTAAGGGGATTGAGGAACACTGAAGCTTTCTTT. Its protein is CASSLRGLRNTEAFF.